Listed below are T cell receptor beta chains from one sample, sequenced in a study of T cell responses to AZD1222 COVID-19 vaccine. Data came from immunoSEQ multiplex PCR; TCRdb stores just in-frame clones and leaves some out. This sample has about 140,000 clones, with 92% found just once. The specimen was peripheral blood, collected on day 0 of AZD1222 vaccination. Every receptor here comes from an adult in good health. Each CDR3 is given with its conserved first and last residue. D genes are given only for firm matches. Expanded clones get a size class; other rows say once, few or many, or leave the size out.

j_gene: TRBJ2-7
abundance: .
v_gene: TRBV28
d_gene: TRBD1
CDR3aa: CASSLWGEGANEQYF
CDR3nt: TGTGCCAGCAGTTTATGGGGCGAGGGGGCGAACGAGCAGTACTTC

j_gene: TRBJ2-1
abundance: .
v_gene: TRBV6-6
d_gene: TRBD2
CDR3aa: CASHAFSGSIYNEQFF
CDR3nt: TGTGCCAGCCATGCTTTTAGCGGGAGTATCTACAATGAGCAGTTCTTC

j_gene: TRBJ1-2
abundance: .
v_gene: TRBV29-1
d_gene: .
CDR3aa: CSVEPGYTF
CDR3nt: TGCAGCGTTGAGCCTGGCTACACCTTC

j_gene: TRBJ2-7
abundance: .
v_gene: TRBV6-5
d_gene: TRBD2
CDR3aa: CASSYSPGLAGGEQYF
CDR3nt: TGTGCCAGCAGTTACTCGCCTGGACTAGCTGGGGGCGAGCAGTACTTC

j_gene: TRBJ1-5
abundance: .
v_gene: TRBV6-1
d_gene: TRBD1
CDR3aa: CASSGSRQGGNQPQHF
CDR3nt: TGTGCCAGCAGTGGATCCCGACAGGGAGGCAATCAGCCCCAGCATTTT

j_gene: TRBJ2-7
abundance: once
v_gene: TRBV7-2
d_gene: .
CDR3aa: CASSFLLEQYF
CDR3nt: TGTGCCAGCAGCTTCCTACTCGAGCAGTACTTC

j_gene: TRBJ2-1
abundance: few
v_gene: TRBV2
d_gene: .
CDR3aa: CASKADSAYNEQFF
CDR3nt: TGTGCCAGCAAGGCTGACTCCGCCTACAATGAGCAGTTCTTC

j_gene: TRBJ2-7
abundance: .
v_gene: TRBV3-1/TRBV3-2
d_gene: .
CDR3aa: CASSQEQGRLAYEQYF
CDR3nt: TGTGCCAGCAGCCAAGAACAGGGTAGGCTCGCCTACGAGCAGTACTTC

j_gene: TRBJ1-2
abundance: .
v_gene: TRBV30
d_gene: .
CDR3aa: CAWKYFVYGAGRISNYGYTF
CDR3nt: TGTGCCTGGAAATACTTTGTTTACGGGGCGGGCAGGATCTCTAACTATGGCTACACCTTC

j_gene: TRBJ2-3
abundance: .
v_gene: TRBV7-3
d_gene: TRBD2
CDR3aa: CASSVSGRAEDTQYF
CDR3nt: TGTGCCAGCAGCGTTAGCGGGAGGGCCGAAGATACGCAGTATTTT

j_gene: TRBJ1-5
abundance: .
v_gene: TRBV2
d_gene: .
CDR3aa: CASSELNQPQHF
CDR3nt: TGTGCCAGCAGTGAACTCAATCAGCCCCAGCATTTT

j_gene: TRBJ2-2
abundance: .
v_gene: TRBV6-2/TRBV6-3
d_gene: .
CDR3aa: CASSYSPTGELFF
CDR3nt: TGTGCCAGCAGTTACTCACCCACCGGGGAGCTGTTTTTT

j_gene: TRBJ2-7
abundance: .
v_gene: TRBV6-5
d_gene: .
CDR3aa: CASSPLGYEQYF
CDR3nt: TGTGCCAGCAGTCCCCTGGGCTACGAGCAGTACTTC

j_gene: TRBJ1-1
abundance: .
v_gene: TRBV3-1/TRBV3-2
d_gene: .
CDR3aa: CASSQLVDTEAFF
CDR3nt: TGTGCCAGCAGCCAATTGGTCGACACTGAAGCTTTCTTT

j_gene: TRBJ1-5
abundance: .
v_gene: TRBV4-3
d_gene: TRBD1
CDR3aa: CASSRTLGPTGGNQPQHF
CDR3nt: TGCGCCAGCAGCCGGACTCTTGGACCGACAGGGGGGAATCAGCCCCAGCATTTT

j_gene: TRBJ2-5
abundance: .
v_gene: TRBV24-1
d_gene: TRBD1
CDR3aa: CATSDPGQMGETQYF
CDR3nt: TGTGCCACCAGTGACCCGGGACAGATGGGAGAGACCCAGTACTTC

j_gene: TRBJ1-2
abundance: .
v_gene: TRBV10-3
d_gene: .
CDR3aa: CAITLGSSDGYTF
CDR3nt: TGTGCCATCACCCTGGGCAGCTCGGATGGCTACACCTTC

j_gene: TRBJ2-7
abundance: .
v_gene: TRBV6-1
d_gene: .
CDR3aa: CASSEGGYYEQYF
CDR3nt: TGTGCCAGCAGTGAAGGGGGGTACTACGAGCAGTACTTC

j_gene: TRBJ1-1
abundance: .
v_gene: TRBV15
d_gene: .
CDR3aa: CATSRDLIESGVNTEAFF
CDR3nt: TGTGCCACCAGCAGAGATTTAATCGAGTCTGGGGTGAACACTGAAGCTTTCTTT

j_gene: TRBJ2-7
abundance: .
v_gene: TRBV5-1
d_gene: .
CDR3aa: CASSRTAGPGGEQYF
CDR3nt: TGCGCCAGCAGCCGTACCGCCGGCCCTGGGGGCGAGCAGTACTTC

j_gene: TRBJ2-1
abundance: .
v_gene: TRBV9
d_gene: TRBD2
CDR3aa: CASSARLAAYNEQFF
CDR3nt: TGTGCCAGCAGCGCAAGACTAGCGGCTTACAATGAGCAGTTCTTC

j_gene: TRBJ2-5
abundance: .
v_gene: TRBV27
d_gene: TRBD1
CDR3aa: CASSLSDRGGETQYF
CDR3nt: TGTGCCAGCAGTTTATCAGACAGGGGTGGAGAGACCCAGTACTTC

j_gene: TRBJ1-1
abundance: .
v_gene: TRBV23-1
d_gene: .
CDR3aa: CASRRKMNTEAFF
CDR3nt: TGCGCCAGCAGGCGGAAGATGAACACTGAAGCTTTCTTT

j_gene: TRBJ2-2
abundance: .
v_gene: TRBV11-2
d_gene: .
CDR3aa: CASSLDRTGELFF
CDR3nt: TGTGCCAGCAGCTTAGATCGCACCGGGGAGCTGTTTTTT

j_gene: TRBJ1-1
abundance: .
v_gene: TRBV30
d_gene: .
CDR3aa: CAWSGSSPDTEAFF
CDR3nt: TGTGCCTGGAGTGGTAGTTCGCCGGACACTGAAGCTTTCTTT

j_gene: TRBJ1-6
abundance: .
v_gene: TRBV5-4
d_gene: TRBD1
CDR3aa: CASSLTGQGRNSPLHF
CDR3nt: TGTGCCAGCAGCTTGACGGGACAGGGGAGGAATTCACCCCTCCACTTT

j_gene: TRBJ2-2
abundance: .
v_gene: TRBV11-2
d_gene: .
CDR3aa: CASSLAPGARTGELFF
CDR3nt: TGTGCCAGCAGCTTAGCTCCCGGGGCCAGGACCGGGGAGCTGTTTTTT

j_gene: TRBJ2-3
abundance: .
v_gene: TRBV5-1
d_gene: .
CDR3aa: CASSLVQYTDTQYF
CDR3nt: TGCGCCAGCAGCTTGGTCCAATACACAGATACGCAGTATTTT

j_gene: TRBJ1-4
abundance: .
v_gene: TRBV5-8
d_gene: .
CDR3aa: CASSSSGSATNEKLFF
CDR3nt: TGTGCCAGCAGCTCCTCAGGGAGTGCAACTAATGAAAAACTGTTTTTT

j_gene: TRBJ1-2
abundance: .
v_gene: TRBV9
d_gene: TRBD1
CDR3aa: CASSDRTGAGYTF
CDR3nt: TGTGCCAGCAGCGACCGGACAGGGGCTGGCTACACCTTC

j_gene: TRBJ1-5
abundance: .
v_gene: TRBV2
d_gene: .
CDR3aa: CASSEATVSKPQHF
CDR3nt: TGTGCCAGCAGTGAAGCGACAGTAAGCAAGCCCCAGCATTTT

j_gene: TRBJ2-7
abundance: .
v_gene: TRBV7-9
d_gene: .
CDR3aa: CASSSTLDGWLGEQYF
CDR3nt: TGTGCCAGCAGCTCCACCCTTGACGGATGGTTGGGTGAGCAGTACTTC

j_gene: TRBJ2-4
abundance: few
v_gene: TRBV7-8
d_gene: .
CDR3aa: CASSLDYGDQNIQYF
CDR3nt: TGTGCCAGCAGCTTAGATTACGGAGACCAAAACATTCAGTACTTC

j_gene: TRBJ1-3
abundance: .
v_gene: TRBV3-1/TRBV3-2
d_gene: .
CDR3aa: CASSHMDRGSGNTIYF
CDR3nt: TGTGCCAGCAGCCACATGGACAGAGGATCTGGAAACACCATATATTTT

j_gene: TRBJ2-6
abundance: .
v_gene: TRBV27
d_gene: TRBD1
CDR3aa: CASSFGSPTGGNSGANVLTF
CDR3nt: TGTGCCAGCAGTTTCGGTTCCCCTACAGGGGGAAACTCTGGGGCCAACGTCCTGACTTTC

j_gene: TRBJ2-7
abundance: once
v_gene: TRBV5-6
d_gene: .
CDR3aa: CASSLRYEQYF
CDR3nt: TGTGCCAGCAGCTTGAGGTACGAGCAGTACTTC

j_gene: TRBJ2-2
abundance: .
v_gene: TRBV12-5
d_gene: TRBD1
CDR3aa: CASGRLQGAGGELFF
CDR3nt: TGTGCTAGTGGCCGTCTACAGGGGGCTGGCGGGGAGCTGTTTTTT

j_gene: TRBJ1-1
abundance: .
v_gene: TRBV30
d_gene: TRBD1
CDR3aa: CAWSVRRTGNTEAFF
CDR3nt: TGTGCCTGGAGTGTAAGGAGGACAGGGAACACTGAAGCTTTCTTT

j_gene: TRBJ1-4
abundance: .
v_gene: TRBV4-1
d_gene: .
CDR3aa: CASSQDGQKLFF
CDR3nt: TGCGCCAGCAGCCAAGATGGTCAAAAACTGTTTTTT